Below are 13 T cell receptor beta chains sequenced from a single sample in a study of cytomegalovirus exposure and HLA in healthy donors. PCR employed 60 Vbeta and 13 Jbeta primers. The data were produced by immunoSEQ multiplex PCR, yet TCRdb's version contains in-frame clones alone and is incomplete. The sample holds roughly 130,000 clones, around 83% seen once. Sequenced material: PBMCs. These receptor sequences come from a woman aged 18-29 years in good health and CMV-seropositive.

The chain has TRBV7-2 and TRBJ2-3, with TRBD2 identical over 14 bases. The CDR3 covers 16 residues. Unmatched junction bases numbered 3, after V lost 3 bases and J lost 4 bases. Germline V gives CDR1 SGHTA, CDR2 FQGNSA. CDR3 nucleotides: TGTGCCAGCAGCTTGACTAGCGGGGGGGCATCAGATACGCAGTATTTT. Its protein product is CASSLTSGGASDTQYF.

This clone was recorded only once. The chain links TRBV7-6 to TRBJ2-2; 7 positions match TRBD1. The CDR3 extends over 16 amino acids. Trimming at V came to 3 bases and at J to 1 base, leaving 5 bases not matched to a gene. Germline loops: CDR1 SGHVS, CDR2 FNYEAQ. CDR3 residues: CASSFDRVENTGELFF. CDR3 in DNA: TGTGCCAGCAGCTTCGACAGGGTGGAGAACACCGGGGAGCTGTTTTTT.

This CDR3 is CASSYSDRDPGNTIYF. Written as DNA, the CDR3 is TGTGCCAGCAGTTACTCTGACAGGGACCCTGGAAACACCATATATTTT. The chain combines TRBV6-6 with TRBJ1-3, with 7 bases lining up with TRBD1. The CDR3 runs 16 residues. Germline trimming cut 0 bases from V and 2 bases from J; bases unmatched to any gene: 4. Looked up from germline, CDR1 is MNHNY and CDR2 is SVGAGI (reference sequence).

This clone came up a few times. The chain carries TRBV4-2 and TRBJ1-6, with TRBD1 matching over 10 bases. Looked up from germline, CDR1 is LGHNA and CDR2 is YNFKEQ. The length of the CDR3 is 17 residues. The V segment lost 6 bases and the J segment 4 bases; nucleotides outside the gene matches: 9. CDR3 nucleotide sequence: TGTGCCAGCAGACAGACAGGGGGCGAGGAATATAATTCACCCCTCCACTTT. This codes for CASRQTGGEEYNSPLHF.

This clone was observed a handful of times. The chain has TRBV6-6 and TRBJ1-1; TRBD1 matches at 8 bases. The CDR3 is 11 amino acids. J gave up 8 bases and V 7 bases, and 3 bases lay outside the gene matches. The germline gives CDR1 MNHNY, CDR2 SVGAGI (reference sequence). CDR3 DNA: TGTGCCAGCACCGGGGACAGGGAAGCTTTCTTT. Translated, it gives CASTGDREAFF.

This clone has only a few counts. The V and J genes are TRBV12-5 and TRBJ1-4; 10 nucleotides align to TRBD1. Unmatched junction bases numbered 13, after V lost 1 base and J lost 8 bases. Per germline, CDR1 LGHNT and CDR2 FRNRAP. The CDR3 has 18 amino acids. In nucleotides, the CDR3 is TGTGCTAGTGGTTTGGCTAACCCCGGACAGGGGGGTTTAGAAAAACTGTTTTTT. Residues: CASGLANPGQGGLEKLFF.

V and J are TRBV7-2 and TRBJ2-3, with 7 nucleotides matching TRBD2. In germline, CDR1 is SGHTA, CDR2 FQGNSA. Losses at the gene ends were 5 bases for V and 9 bases for J; bases not matched to a gene: 17. This CDR3 region has 16 residues. As DNA, the CDR3 is TGTGCCAGCAGCCTCCAAGGGAGGGACCCCATGCAGACGCAGTATTTT. Its translation is CASSLQGRDPMQTQYF.

This clone was picked up a small number of times. The chain is built from TRBV10-3 and TRBJ2-5; D may be TRBD1 (5 bases). The J call may be wrong; the DNA end is better matched by TRBJ2-7. This CDR3 has 15 residues. Germline CDR1 reads ENHRY; CDR2 reads SYGVKD. The CDR3 DNA reads as TGTGCCATCAGTGAGGGCCCAGGGATGGGGTACGAGCAGTACTTC. Protein: CAISEGPGMGYEQYF.

This sequence joins TRBV29-1 and TRBJ2-5; D remains ambiguous. V was cut by 2 bases and J by 5 bases, with 9 bases left in between. CDR3 length: 12 residues. Germline V CDR1 and CDR2: SQVTM, ANQGSEA. The DNA of the CDR3 is TGCAGCGTTGAACTGCCCGGGGAGACCCAGTACTTC. Its protein product is CSVELPGETQYF.

The genes are TRBV11-2 and TRBJ2-5, with 11 bases that match TRBD2. The CDR3 spans 15 residues. Looked up from germline, CDR1 is SGHAT and CDR2 is FQNNGV. V lost 0 bases to trimming and J lost 5 bases; unmatched junction nucleotides: 2. In DNA form, the CDR3 reads TGTGCCAGCAGCTTAGAAGCTAGCGGGAGGGAGACCCAGTACTTC. This translates into CASSLEASGRETQYF.

The rearrangement uses TRBV6-4 and TRBJ1-5, with D unresolved. V was pared by 3 bases and J by 3 bases, with 6 bases between. The CDR3 totals 13 residues. Germline V CDR1 and CDR2: MRHNA, SNTAGT. CDR3 region: CASSERLNQPQHF. CDR3 DNA: TGTGCCAGCAGTGAGCGACTCAATCAGCCCCAGCATTTT.

The genes are TRBV7-9 and TRBJ1-5, with 10 bases fitting TRBD1. With 5 bases clipped from V and 5 bases from J, the junction kept 6 bases outside the gene matches. CDR1 is SEHNR and CDR2 is FQNEAQ in the germline V gene (reference sequence). The CDR3 contains 15 residues. The CDR3 region has the DNA TGTGCCAGCAGCCACGGGACAGGGGACGATCAGCCCCAGCATTTT. Translation: CASSHGTGDDQPQHF. The variable domain in full, with the rest retrieved from reference TRBV7-9 and TRBJ1-5, is DTGVSQNPRHKITKRGQNVTFRCDPISEHNRLYWYRQTLGQGPEFLTYFQNEAQLEKSRLLSDRFSAERPKGSFSTLEIQRTEQGDSAMYLCASSHGTGDDQPQHFGDGTRLSIL.

This clone was seen only a few times. The CDR3 region is CASSPTYASGGANTGELFF. CDR3 bases: TGCGCCAGCAGCCCAACGTACGCTAGCGGGGGGGCTAACACCGGGGAGCTGTTTTTT. This chain connects TRBV4-1 to TRBJ2-2; TRBD2 agrees at 12 bases. Looked up from germline, CDR1 is MGHRA and CDR2 is YSYEKL. The junction had 11 bases not matched to a gene; V was cut back by 4 bases and J by 2 bases. This CDR3 comprises 19 residues.